Below are 5 T cell receptor beta chains sequenced from a single sample in a study of blood T cell repertoires in COVID-19. Libraries were prepared by immunoSEQ multiplex PCR; TCRdb keeps only in-frame clonotypes and omits some of them. The sample has about 160,000 clones; around 87% are singletons. The sequenced material came from PBMCs or T cells enriched from blood (not recorded which). These TCRs come from a woman aged 40 to 50 who had been exposed to COVID-19.

J is TRBJ2-7 and V is TRBV6-2 or TRBV6-3; D is undetermined. Trimming cost V 2 bases and J 2 bases, with 10 bases left between them. The CDR3 totals 14 residues. Per germline, CDR1 MNHEY and CDR2 SVGEGT. The CDR3 region is CASSYPGTPYEQYF. Here the CDR3 DNA reads TGTGCCAGCAGTTACCCAGGCACGCCCTACGAGCAGTACTTC.

This sequence joins TRBV5-1 and TRBJ1-1; no clear D. V was shortened by 4 bases and J by 4 bases, with 17 bases between the two germline ends. This CDR3 has 15 residues. CDR1 and CDR2 (germline): SGHRS, YFSETQ. The CDR3 loop is CASSPLGAGSTEAFF. As DNA, the CDR3 is TGCGCCAGCAGCCCCCTCGGAGCTGGGAGCACTGAAGCTTTCTTT.

The sample holds one count of this clone. The chain combines TRBV7-8 with TRBJ2-7; 8 nucleotides align to TRBD1. Germline V gene sequence: CDR1 SGHVS, CDR2 FQNEAQ. The J segment lost 6 bases and the V segment lost 5 bases, leaving 9 bases of the junction unmatched. The CDR3 is 14 amino acids. CDR3 residues: CASSLRQGFGEQYF. Written as DNA, the CDR3 is TGTGCCAGCAGCCTAAGACAGGGGTTTGGCGAGCAGTACTTC.

This sequence joins TRBV7-9 and TRBJ2-5; D is perhaps TRBD2 (5 bases). The CDR3 contains 13 residues. Trimming shortened V by 3 bases and J by 4 bases, and 9 bases separated the two germline ends. Germline V gene sequence: CDR1 SEHNR, CDR2 FQNEAQ (reference sequence). The CDR3 reads CASSFAGLETQYF. Written as DNA, the CDR3 is TGTGCCAGCAGCTTTGCGGGTCTAGAGACCCAGTACTTC.

This clone was seen only a few times. CDR3 bases: TGTGCCAGCAGCCAAGAGGTCCAGCGGAAGTTCGCGAACACCGGGGAGCTGTTTTTT. Translating it yields CASSQEVQRKFANTGELFF. V gene TRBV3-1 (or the pseudogene TRBV3-2) combines with J gene TRBJ2-2, with TRBD2 as a possible D gene (5 bases). Germline-derived CDR1 and CDR2 are LGHDT and YNNKEL (reference sequence). Trimming removed 0 bases from V and 0 bases from J, with 17 bases in between. This CDR3 region has 19 residues.